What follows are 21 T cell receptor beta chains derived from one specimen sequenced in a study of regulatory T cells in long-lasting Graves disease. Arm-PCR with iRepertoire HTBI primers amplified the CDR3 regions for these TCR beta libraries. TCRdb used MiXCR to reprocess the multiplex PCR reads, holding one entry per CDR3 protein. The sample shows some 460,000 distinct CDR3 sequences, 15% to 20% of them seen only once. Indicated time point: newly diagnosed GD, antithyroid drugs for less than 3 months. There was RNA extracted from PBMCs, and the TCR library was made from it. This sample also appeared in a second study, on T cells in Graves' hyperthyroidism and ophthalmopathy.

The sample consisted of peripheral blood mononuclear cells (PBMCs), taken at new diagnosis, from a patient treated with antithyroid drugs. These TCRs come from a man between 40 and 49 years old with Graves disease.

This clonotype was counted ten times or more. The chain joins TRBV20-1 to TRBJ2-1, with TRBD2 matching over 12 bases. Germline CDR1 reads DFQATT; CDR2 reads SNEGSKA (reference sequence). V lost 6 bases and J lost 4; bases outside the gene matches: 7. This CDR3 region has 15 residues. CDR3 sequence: CSASPGTSGYNEQFF. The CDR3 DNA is TGCAGTGCGTCACCCGGGACTAGCGGGTACAATGAGCAGTTCTTC.

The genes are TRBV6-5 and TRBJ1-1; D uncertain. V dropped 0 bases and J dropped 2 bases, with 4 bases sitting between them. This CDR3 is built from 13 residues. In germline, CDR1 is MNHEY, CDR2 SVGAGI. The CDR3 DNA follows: TGTGCCAGCAGTTACTCCGACAACACTGAAGCTTTCTTT. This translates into CASSYSDNTEAFF.

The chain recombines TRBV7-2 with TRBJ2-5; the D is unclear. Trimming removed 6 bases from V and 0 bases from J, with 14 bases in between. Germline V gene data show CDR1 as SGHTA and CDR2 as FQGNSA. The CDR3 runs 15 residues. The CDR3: CASSYSDGDQETQYF. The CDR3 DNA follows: TGTGCCAGCAGTTATTCCGACGGTGACCAAGAGACCCAGTACTTC. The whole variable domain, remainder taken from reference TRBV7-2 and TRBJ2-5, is GAGVSQSPSNKVTEKGKDVELRCDPISGHTALYWYRQSLGQGLEFLIYFQGNSAPDKSGLPSDRFSAERTGGSVSTLTIQRTQQEDSAVYLCASSYSDGDQETQYFGPGTRLLVL.

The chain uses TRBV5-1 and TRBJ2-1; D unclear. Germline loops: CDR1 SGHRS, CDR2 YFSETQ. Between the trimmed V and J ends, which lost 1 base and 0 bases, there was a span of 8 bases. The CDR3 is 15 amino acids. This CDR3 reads CASSLIGGSYNEQFF. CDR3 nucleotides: TGCGCCAGCAGCTTGATAGGCGGCTCCTACAATGAGCAGTTCTTC.

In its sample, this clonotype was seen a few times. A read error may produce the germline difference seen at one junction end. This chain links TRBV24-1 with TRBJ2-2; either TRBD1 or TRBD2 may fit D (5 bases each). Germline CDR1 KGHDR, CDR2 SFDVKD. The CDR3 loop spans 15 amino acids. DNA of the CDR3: TGTGCCACCAGTGCGGCAGGGATACGGACCGGGGAGCTGTCTTTT. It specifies CATSAAGIRTGELSF.

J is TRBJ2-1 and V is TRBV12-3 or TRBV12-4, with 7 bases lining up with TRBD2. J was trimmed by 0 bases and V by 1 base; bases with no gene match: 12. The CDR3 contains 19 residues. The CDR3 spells CASSLGRGGVANSYNEQFF. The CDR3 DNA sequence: TGTGCCAGCAGTTTAGGGAGGGGAGGGGTAGCGAACTCCTACAATGAGCAGTTCTTC.

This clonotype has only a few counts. The CDR3: CATSDAVSSGANVLTF. Written as DNA, the CDR3 is TGTGCCACCAGTGATGCAGTTAGCTCTGGGGCCAACGTCCTGACTTTC. The J gene is TRBJ2-6, the V gene TRBV24-1; D is uncertain. With 3 bases removed from V and 0 bases from J, the gap between germline ends came to 8 bases. The CDR3 consists of 16 residues. Germline CDR1 is KGHDR and CDR2 is SFDVKD.

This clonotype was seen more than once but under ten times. This CDR3 is CASSFPAGGILQETQYF. The CDR3 nucleotides read TGTGCCAGCAGTTTTCCAGCGGGAGGGATTCTGCAAGAGACCCAGTACTTC. The chain carries TRBV28 and TRBJ2-5; 10 nucleotides line up with TRBD2. CDR3 length: 17 residues. Germline V gives CDR1 MDHEN, CDR2 SYDVKM. J was trimmed by 2 bases and V by 3 bases; bases with no gene match: 9.

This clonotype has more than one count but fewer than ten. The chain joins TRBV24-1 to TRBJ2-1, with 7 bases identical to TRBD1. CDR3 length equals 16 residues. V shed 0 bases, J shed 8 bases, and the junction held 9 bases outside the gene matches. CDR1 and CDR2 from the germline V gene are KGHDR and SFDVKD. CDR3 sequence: CATSDLVQGSGDEQFF. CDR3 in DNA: TGTGCCACCAGTGATTTGGTACAGGGGTCGGGCGATGAGCAGTTCTTC.

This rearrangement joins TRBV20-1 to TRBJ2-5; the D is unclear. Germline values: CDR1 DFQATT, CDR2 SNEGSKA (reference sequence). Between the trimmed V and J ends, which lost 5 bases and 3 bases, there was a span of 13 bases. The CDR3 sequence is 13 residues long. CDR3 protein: CSALHTKEETQYF. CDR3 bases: TGCAGTGCTCTCCATACTAAGGAAGAGACCCAGTACTTC.

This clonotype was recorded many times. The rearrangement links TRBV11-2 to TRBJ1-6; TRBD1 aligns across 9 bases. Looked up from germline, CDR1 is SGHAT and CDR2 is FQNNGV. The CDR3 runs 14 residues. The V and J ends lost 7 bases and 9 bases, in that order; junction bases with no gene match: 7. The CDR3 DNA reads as TGTGCCAGCACCACAGGACAGGGGCGTTCACCCCTCCACTTT. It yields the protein CASTTGQGRSPLHF.

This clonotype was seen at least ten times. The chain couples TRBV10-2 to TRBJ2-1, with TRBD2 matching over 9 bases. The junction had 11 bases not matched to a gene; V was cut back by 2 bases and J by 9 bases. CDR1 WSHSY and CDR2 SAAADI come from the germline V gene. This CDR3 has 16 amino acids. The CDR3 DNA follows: TGCGCCAGCAGTGAGGGCTGGGCTAGCGGGATGCGTGAGCAGTTCTTC. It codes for CASSEGWASGMREQFF.

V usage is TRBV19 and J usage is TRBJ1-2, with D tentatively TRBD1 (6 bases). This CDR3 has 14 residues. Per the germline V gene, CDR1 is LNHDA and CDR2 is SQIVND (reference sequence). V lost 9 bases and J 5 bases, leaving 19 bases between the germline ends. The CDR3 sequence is CASQGARGGYGYTF. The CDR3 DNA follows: TGTGCCAGCCAAGGAGCCAGGGGAGGATATGGCTACACCTTC.

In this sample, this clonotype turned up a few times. CDR3 in DNA: TGTGCCACCAGTGATCCTCGACAGGTAACCTATGGCTACACCTTC. It codes for CATSDPRQVTYGYTF. This chain joins TRBV24-1 and TRBJ1-2; TRBD1 might be the D (6 bases). CDR1 is KGHDR, CDR2 SFDVKD, per germline. V shed 3 bases and J shed 4 bases, with 14 bases lying between them. The CDR3 is made up of 15 amino acids.

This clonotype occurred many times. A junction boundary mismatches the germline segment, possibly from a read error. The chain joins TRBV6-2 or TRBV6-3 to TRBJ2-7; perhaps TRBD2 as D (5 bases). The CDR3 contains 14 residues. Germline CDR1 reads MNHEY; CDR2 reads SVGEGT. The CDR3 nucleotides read TGTGCCAACAGTTATGTACGGGATTCCTACGAGCAGTACTTC. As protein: CANSYVRDSYEQYF.

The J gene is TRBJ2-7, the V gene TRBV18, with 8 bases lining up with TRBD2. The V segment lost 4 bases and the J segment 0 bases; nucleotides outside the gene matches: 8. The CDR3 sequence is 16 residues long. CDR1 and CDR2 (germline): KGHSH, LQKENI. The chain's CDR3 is CASSLSSGPSSYEQYF. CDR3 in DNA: TGTGCCAGCTCACTGTCTAGCGGGCCCAGCTCCTACGAGCAGTACTTC.

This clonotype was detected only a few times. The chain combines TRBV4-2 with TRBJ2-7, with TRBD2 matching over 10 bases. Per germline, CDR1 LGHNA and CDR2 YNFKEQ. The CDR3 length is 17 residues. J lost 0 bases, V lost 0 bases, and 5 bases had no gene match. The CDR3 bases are TGTGCCAGCAGCCAAGATGGACTAGCGGAGAGCTCCTACGAGCAGTACTTC. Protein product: CASSQDGLAESSYEQYF.

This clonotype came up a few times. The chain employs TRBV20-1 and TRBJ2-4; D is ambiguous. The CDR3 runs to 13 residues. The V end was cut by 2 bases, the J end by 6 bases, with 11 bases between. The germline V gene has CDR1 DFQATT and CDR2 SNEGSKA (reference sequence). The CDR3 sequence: CSARLPWANIQYF. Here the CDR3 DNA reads TGCAGTGCTAGACTCCCATGGGCAAACATTCAGTACTTC.

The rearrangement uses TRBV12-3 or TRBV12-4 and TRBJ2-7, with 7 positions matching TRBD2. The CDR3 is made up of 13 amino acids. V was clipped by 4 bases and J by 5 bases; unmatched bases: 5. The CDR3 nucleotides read TGTGCCAGCAGTTGGACTAGGCCCAACGAGCAGTACTTC. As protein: CASSWTRPNEQYF.

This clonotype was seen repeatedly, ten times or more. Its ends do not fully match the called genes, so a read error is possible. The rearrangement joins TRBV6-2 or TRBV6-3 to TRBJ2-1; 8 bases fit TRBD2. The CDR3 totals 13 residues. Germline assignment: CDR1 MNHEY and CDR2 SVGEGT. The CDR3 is CASSYSERERRSF. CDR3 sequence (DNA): TGTGCCAGCAGTTACTCAGAGCGGGAGAGACGGTCCTTC.

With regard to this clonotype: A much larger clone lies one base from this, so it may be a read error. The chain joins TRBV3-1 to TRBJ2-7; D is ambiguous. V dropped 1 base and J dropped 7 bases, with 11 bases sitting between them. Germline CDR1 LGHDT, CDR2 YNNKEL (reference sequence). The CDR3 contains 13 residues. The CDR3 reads CASSQGRVSEQYF. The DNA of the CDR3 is TGTGCCAGCAGCCAAGGAAGGGTGAGTGAGCAGTACTTC.